The 31 T cell receptor beta chains below come from one sample, sequenced in a study of blood T cell repertoires in COVID-19. Profiling relied on immunoSEQ multiplex PCR, and the TCRdb table lists in-frame clones only, not all of them. The table has roughly 110,000 clones, around 82% seen once. The sequencing sample was made of peripheral blood. The receptors stem from a human donor in a cohort sampled during active COVID-19.

A few counts support this clone. This chain uses TRBV28 with TRBJ2-3, with D maybe TRBD1 (5 bases). The V end was cut by 2 bases, the J end by 2 bases, with 8 bases between. The CDR3 extends over 14 amino acids. Germline V gene lookup returns CDR1 MDHEN and CDR2 SYDVKM. The DNA for the CDR3 is TGTGCCAGCAGTTTAGAACAGGACACAGATACGCAGTATTTT. Protein product: CASSLEQDTDTQYF.

The chain joins TRBV3-1 (or the pseudogene TRBV3-2) to TRBJ2-3, with TRBD1 matching over 7 bases. V lost 4 bases to trimming and J lost 4 bases; unmatched junction nucleotides: 8. CDR3 size: 15 residues. Germline values: CDR1 LGHDT, CDR2 YNNKEL (reference sequence). CDR3 residues: CASSPRTGVADTQYF. In DNA, the CDR3 is TGTGCCAGCAGCCCCCGGACAGGCGTGGCAGATACGCAGTATTTT.

This rearrangement joins TRBV3-1 (or the pseudogene TRBV3-2) to TRBJ1-1; 9 nucleotides match TRBD1. From germline, CDR1 is LGHDT and CDR2 YNNKEL (reference sequence). V was pared by 1 base and J by 10 bases, with 4 bases of the junction left unmatched. The CDR3 loop spans 13 amino acids. The CDR3 loop reads CASSQGGTGRAFF. The CDR3, as DNA: TGTGCCAGCAGCCAAGGGGGGACAGGGCGAGCTTTCTTT.

The chain links TRBV20-1 to TRBJ2-5; D unclear. Germline CDR1 and CDR2: DFQATT and SNEGSKA (reference sequence). V lost 5 bases to trimming and J lost 1 base, with 5 bases between them. CDR3 length equals 11 residues. CDR3 amino acids: CSAQRQETQYF. DNA for the CDR3: TGCAGTGCTCAGCGCCAAGAGACCCAGTACTTC.

The chain employs TRBV30 and TRBJ1-5; 11 nucleotides line up with TRBD1. Trimming cost V 1 base and J 6 bases; bases outside gene matches: 2. This CDR3 spans 14 amino acids. Germline V gene data show CDR1 as GTSNPN and CDR2 as SVGIG (reference sequence). CDR3 in DNA: TGTGCCTGGAGTGGCGGGACAGGGGGTCAGCCCCAGCATTTT. Its protein is CAWSGGTGGQPQHF.

The gene calls are TRBV6-5 and TRBJ2-7, with 10 nucleotides matching TRBD1. CDR3 length: 13 amino acids. Per the germline V gene, CDR1 is MNHEY and CDR2 is SVGAGI. The ends lost 7 bases at V and 4 bases at J; junction bases unmatched: 4. The CDR3 region has the DNA TGTGCCAGCACTGGACAGGGGGGGTACGAGCAGTACTTC. Amino acid sequence: CASTGQGGYEQYF.

The gene calls are TRBV7-2 and TRBJ2-5; D gene uncertain. The CDR3 length is 13 residues. The V gene's germline CDR1 is SGHTA and CDR2 FQGNSA. Trimming pared 4 bases from V and 3 bases from J, leaving 9 bases between. The CDR3 is CASSWAQEETQYF. The CDR3 bases are TGTGCCAGCAGCTGGGCCCAGGAAGAGACCCAGTACTTC.

The gene calls are TRBV11-2 and TRBJ2-7, with unresolved D. Germline V gene data show CDR1 as SGHAT and CDR2 as FQNNGV. The ends were cut back, 0 bases at V and 6 bases at J, with 9 bases in the middle. This CDR3 has 13 amino acids. The CDR3 loop is CASSLDPSAEQYF. The CDR3 nucleotides read TGTGCCAGCAGCTTAGATCCTAGTGCCGAGCAGTACTTC.

The V call is TRBV18, the J call TRBJ1-6; D is ambiguous. The V end lost 6 bases, the J end lost 7 bases, and 16 bases lay between the germline ends. The CDR3 consists of 15 residues. The germline gives CDR1 KGHSH, CDR2 LQKENI. The CDR3 loop is CASSAGAGLNSPLHF. The CDR3 DNA reads as TGTGCCAGCTCGGCCGGAGCAGGACTAAATTCACCCCTCCACTTT.

This chain connects TRBV3-1 (or the pseudogene TRBV3-2) to TRBJ1-1; D is ambiguous. The CDR3 spans 12 residues. Trimming shortened V by 4 bases and J by 3 bases, and 6 bases separated the two germline ends. Germline V lookup: CDR1 LGHDT, CDR2 YNNKEL (reference sequence). The CDR3 sequence: CASSPPDTEAFF. CDR3 sequence (DNA): TGTGCCAGCAGCCCACCGGACACTGAAGCTTTCTTT.

The rearrangement links TRBV6-2 or TRBV6-3 to TRBJ2-3; D gene ambiguous. The CDR3 is made up of 15 amino acids. CDR1 MNHEY and CDR2 SVGEGT come from the germline V gene. Trimming left V 0 bases short and J 3 bases short, with 10 bases between. The CDR3 DNA reads as TGTGCCAGCAGTTACTCGCATCTAGATACAGATACGCAGTATTTT. Translating gives CASSYSHLDTDTQYF.

The chain carries TRBV27 and TRBJ2-6; 7 bases align to TRBD1. The CDR3 spans 18 residues. V lost 6 bases and J lost 4; bases outside the gene matches: 15. Germline values: CDR1 MNHEY, CDR2 SMNVEV (reference sequence). CDR3 protein: CASSPVPTGSYGANVLTF. Here the CDR3 DNA reads TGTGCCAGCAGCCCCGTTCCGACAGGGTCGTACGGGGCCAACGTCCTGACTTTC.

The chain links TRBV6-2 or TRBV6-3 to TRBJ2-6; 12 positions match TRBD2. The CDR3 has 19 residues. Per the germline V gene, CDR1 is MNHEY and CDR2 is SVGEGT. Trimming removed 0 bases from V and 1 base from J; junction bases left unmatched: 4. The CDR3 loop reads CASSYSTSGRRSGANVLTF. CDR3 nucleotide sequence: TGTGCCAGCAGTTACTCCACTAGCGGGAGGAGGTCTGGGGCCAACGTCCTGACTTTC.

This clone came up a few times. The chain has TRBV5-1 and TRBJ1-2; D may be TRBD1 (5 bases). Germline V lookup: CDR1 SGHRS, CDR2 YFSETQ. This CDR3 comprises 17 residues. V was clipped by 4 bases and J by 1 base, with 20 bases between them. CDR3 DNA sequence: TGCGCCAGCAGCCCCGGACATACGACGTCCTTTAACTATGGCTACACCTTC. Translation: CASSPGHTTSFNYGYTF.

The V call is TRBV19, the J call TRBJ1-2; D is undetermined. Trimming cost V 2 bases and J 8 bases, with 12 bases left between them. The CDR3 covers 13 residues. Germline lookup yields CDR1 LNHDA and CDR2 SQIVND (reference sequence). CDR3 region: CASSISAEEGYTF. The DNA of the CDR3 is TGTGCCAGTAGTATATCGGCAGAGGAAGGCTACACCTTC.

V is TRBV9 and J is TRBJ1-1; 9 bases map to TRBD1. CDR1 and CDR2 (germline): SGDLS, YYNGEE. The CDR3 covers 13 residues. V was pared by 0 bases and J by 11 bases, with 5 bases of the junction left unmatched. The CDR3 reads CASSVATGGRAFF. For the CDR3, the DNA is TGTGCCAGCAGCGTAGCGACAGGGGGTAGGGCTTTCTTT.

V and J are TRBV30 and TRBJ1-5, with TRBD1 matching 11 bases. CDR1 GTSNPN and CDR2 SVGIG come from the germline V gene (reference sequence). The ends lost 2 bases at V and 6 bases at J; junction bases unmatched: 9. The CDR3 is made up of 16 amino acids. The CDR3 region has the DNA TGTGCCTGGAGTACCCCCGGGACAGGGGGGTTTCAGCCCCAGCATTTT. It encodes CAWSTPGTGGFQPQHF. The whole variable domain, filled in from reference TRBV30 and TRBJ1-5, reads SQTIHQWPATLVQPVGSPLSLECTVEGTSNPNLYWYRQAAGRGLQLLFYSVGIGQISSEVPQNLSASRPQDRQFILSSKKLLLSDSGFYLCAWSTPGTGGFQPQHFGDGTRLSIL.

The chain recombines TRBV9 with TRBJ1-2, with no clear D. The CDR3 is 13 residues long. V was pared by 0 bases and J by 8 bases, with 11 bases between. Per germline, CDR1 SGDLS and CDR2 YYNGEE. The DNA of the CDR3 is TGTGCCAGCAGCGTAGGGCCCACCGGGGGCTACACCTTC. It encodes CASSVGPTGGYTF.

The rearrangement uses TRBV7-6 and TRBJ1-1; 9 nucleotides match TRBD1. Germline V gene data show CDR1 as SGHVS and CDR2 as FNYEAQ. This CDR3 has 15 amino acids. The trim removed 1 base at V and 1 base at J, leaving 1 base unmatched. CDR3 nucleotide sequence: TGTGCCAGCAGCTTAGTGGGACAGGGGAACACTGAAGCTTTCTTT. It translates to CASSLVGQGNTEAFF. Using reference TRBV7-6 and TRBJ1-1 for the parts outside the CDR3, the full variable domain is GAGVSQSPRYKVTKRGQDVALRCDPISGHVSLYWYRQALGQGPEFLTYFNYEAQQDKSGLPNDRFSAERPEGSISTLTIQRTEQRDSAMYRCASSLVGQGNTEAFFGQGTRLTVV.

This chain links TRBV10-3 with TRBJ1-2; the match to TRBD1 covers 10 bases. V lost 6 bases to trimming and J lost 8 bases; unmatched junction nucleotides: 6. CDR1 and CDR2 from the germline V gene are ENHRY and SYGVKD. The CDR3 has 13 residues. CDR3 coding DNA: TGTGCCATCAGGATGACAGGGGGCCAAGGCTACACCTTC. This encodes CAIRMTGGQGYTF.

This clone appeared once. Other DNA sequences in this specimen translate into the identical CDR3. The rearrangement links TRBV7-3 to TRBJ2-3; TRBD2 aligns across 7 bases. V dropped 1 base and J dropped 0; count of bases not matched to a gene: 4. The V gene's germline CDR1 is SGHTA and CDR2 FQGTGA. The CDR3 runs to 16 residues. The CDR3 DNA reads as TGTGCCAGCAGCTTAAATCCAGCGGGGAGCACAGATACGCAGTATTTT. It translates to CASSLNPAGSTDTQYF. The whole variable domain, remainder taken from reference TRBV7-3 and TRBJ2-3, is GAGVSQTPSNKVTEKGKYVELRCDPISGHTALYWYRQSLGQGPEFLIYFQGTGAADDSGLPNDRFFAVRPEGSVSTLKIQRTERGDSAVYLCASSLNPAGSTDTQYFGPGTRLTVL.

This clone was picked up a small number of times. This chain links TRBV27 with TRBJ1-1, with D unclear. In germline, CDR1 is MNHEY, CDR2 SMNVEV (reference sequence). V lost 5 bases and J lost 1, with 8 bases in between. This CDR3 has 13 residues. CDR3 residues: CASSLRANTEAFF. DNA for the CDR3: TGTGCCAGCAGTCTGCGTGCGAACACTGAAGCTTTCTTT.

This clone was counted between two and nine times. V and J are TRBV27 and TRBJ2-5; TRBD1 agrees at 9 bases. The CDR3 consists of 16 residues. Trimming removed 2 bases from V and 2 bases from J; junction bases left unmatched: 6. From germline, CDR1 is MNHEY and CDR2 SMNVEV (reference sequence). In nucleotides, the CDR3 is TGTGCCAGCAGTTTAATATCCGGGACAGGGCAAGAGACCCAGTACTTC. Its protein is CASSLISGTGQETQYF.

Points on this clone: Mismatch with germline at one junction end may stem from a read error. The V gene is TRBV7-9, the J gene TRBJ1-6; 9 bases are shared with TRBD1. The CDR3 consists of 12 residues. CDR1 is SEHNR, CDR2 FQNEAQ, per germline (reference sequence). The CDR3 reads CASSSQGAPPHF. The CDR3 DNA follows: TGTGCCAGCAGTTCACAGGGGGCACCCCCCCACTTT.

The chain uses TRBV10-2 and TRBJ1-4; D uncertain. The germline V gene encodes CDR1 WSHSY and CDR2 SAAADI. The CDR3 covers 14 residues. With 6 bases removed from V and 0 bases from J, the gap between germline ends came to 8 bases. This CDR3 is CASSGFATNEKLFF. DNA for the CDR3: TGCGCCAGCAGCGGGTTCGCAACTAATGAAAAACTGTTTTTT.

The rearrangement links TRBV6-2 or TRBV6-3 to TRBJ2-5; 10 nucleotides match TRBD2. The ends lost 2 bases at V and 4 bases at J; junction bases unmatched: 7. CDR3 size: 16 residues. Per the germline V gene, CDR1 is MNHEY and CDR2 is SVGEGT. The CDR3: CASSYTSGNFGETQYF. The CDR3 bases are TGTGCCAGCAGTTACACTAGCGGGAATTTCGGAGAGACCCAGTACTTC.

The chain employs TRBV3-1 (or the pseudogene TRBV3-2) and TRBJ1-4; weak D call: TRBD1 (5 bases). The germline gives CDR1 LGHDT, CDR2 YNNKEL (reference sequence). This CDR3 spans 13 amino acids. The V end was cut by 3 bases, the J end by 10 bases, with 12 bases between. In DNA, the CDR3 is TGTGCCAGCAGCCAGACGGGCGGGGGAAAACTGTTTTTT. The encoded protein is CASSQTGGGKLFF.

The chain joins TRBV30 to TRBJ2-6, with D hard to call. The CDR3 spans 14 residues. The germline V and J ends were trimmed by 2 bases and 4 bases, with 9 bases remaining between them. Germline CDR1 GTSNPN, CDR2 SVGIG (reference sequence). Here the CDR3 DNA reads TGTGCCTGGAGTTCTTGGGCCGGGGCCAACGTCCTGACTTTC. It translates to CAWSSWAGANVLTF.

This chain uses TRBV18 with TRBJ2-7, with 8 bases lining up with TRBD1. Germline V gives CDR1 KGHSH, CDR2 LQKENI. After removal of 2 bases from V and 4 bases from J, the junction contained 4 bases not matched to a gene. The CDR3 contains 14 residues. The CDR3 spells CASSPRTGRYEQYF. The CDR3 DNA sequence: TGTGCCAGCTCACCAAGGACAGGGCGTTACGAGCAGTACTTC.

The V gene is TRBV24-1, the J gene TRBJ2-1, with 11 bases matching TRBD2. V shed 0 bases, J shed 7 bases, and the junction held 10 bases outside the gene matches. Looked up from germline, CDR1 is KGHDR and CDR2 is SFDVKD. The CDR3 is 18 amino acids. This CDR3 reads CATSDLPGTSGSNNEQFF. CDR3 in DNA: TGTGCCACCAGTGATTTGCCCGGAACTAGCGGGAGTAATAATGAGCAGTTCTTC.

CDR3 loop: CASSSRTGGPAGELFF. The CDR3 nucleotides are TGTGCCAGCAGTTCTAGGACGGGAGGGCCAGCCGGGGAGCTGTTTTTT. The chain recombines TRBV5-6 with TRBJ2-2; 8 bases map to TRBD2. The CDR3 has 16 residues. J gave up 6 bases and V 5 bases, and 12 bases lay outside the gene matches. Germline loops: CDR1 SGHDT, CDR2 YYEEEE.